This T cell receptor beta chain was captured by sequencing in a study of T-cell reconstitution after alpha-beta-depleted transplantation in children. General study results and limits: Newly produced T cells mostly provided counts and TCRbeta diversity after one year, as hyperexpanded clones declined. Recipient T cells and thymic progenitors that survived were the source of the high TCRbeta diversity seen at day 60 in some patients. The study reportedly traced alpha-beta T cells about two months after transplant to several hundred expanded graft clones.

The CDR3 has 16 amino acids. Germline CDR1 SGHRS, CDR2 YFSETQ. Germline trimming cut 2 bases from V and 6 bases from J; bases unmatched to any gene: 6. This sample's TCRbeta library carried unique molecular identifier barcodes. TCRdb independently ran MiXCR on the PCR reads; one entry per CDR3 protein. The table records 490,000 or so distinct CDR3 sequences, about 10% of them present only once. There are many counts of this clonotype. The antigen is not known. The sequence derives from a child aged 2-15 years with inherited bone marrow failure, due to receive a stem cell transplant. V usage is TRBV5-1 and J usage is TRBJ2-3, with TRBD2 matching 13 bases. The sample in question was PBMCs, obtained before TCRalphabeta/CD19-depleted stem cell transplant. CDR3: CASSLGLAGVVDTQYF. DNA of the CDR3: TGCGCCAGCAGCTTAGGACTAGCGGGAGTTGTGGATACGCAGTATTTT.